One sample yielded the 17 T cell receptor beta chains listed below, sequenced in a study of T cells in Graves' hyperthyroidism and ophthalmopathy. RNA transcripts were the template for amplifying TCR beta CDR3 regions. The primer set for the first-round RT-PCR of the TCR CDR3 was HTBI. MiXCR, run by TCRdb on the multiplex PCR reads, gives a single entry per CDR3 protein. The sample has roughly 290,000 distinct CDR3 sequences; approximately 13% are singletons. Sequencing input: blood. The receptors come from a woman aged 40-49 years with Graves' hyperthyroidism.

This clonotype was detected ten times or more. The chain employs TRBV28 and TRBJ2-7, with 8 bases identical to TRBD1. V lost 2 bases, J lost 0 bases, and 3 bases stayed unmatched. This CDR3 comprises 15 residues. Germline-derived CDR1 and CDR2 are MDHEN and SYDVKM. CDR3 sequence reads: CASSLGDRYSYEQYF. Written as DNA, the CDR3 is TGTGCCAGCAGTTTAGGGGACAGGTACTCCTACGAGCAGTACTTC.

The V call is TRBV6-6, the J call TRBJ2-2; maybe TRBD2 (5 bases). Germline loops: CDR1 MNHNY, CDR2 SVGAGI (reference sequence). The V end was cut by 6 bases, the J end by 0 bases, with 17 bases between. This CDR3 is 17 amino acids long. The CDR3 sequence: CASSRFSDPTNTGELFF. The DNA for the CDR3 is TGTGCCAGCAGCCGCTTTAGCGACCCCACGAACACCGGGGAGCTGTTTTTT.

This chain links TRBV5-1 with TRBJ2-7; D not resolved. Trimming removed 4 bases from V and 5 bases from J, with 16 bases in between. The CDR3 loop spans 14 amino acids. Germline values: CDR1 SGHRS, CDR2 YFSETQ. This CDR3 reads CASSPLKGRDEQYF. Here the CDR3 DNA reads TGCGCCAGCAGCCCCCTCAAGGGTCGGGACGAGCAGTACTTC. The full variable domain, rest sourced from reference TRBV5-1 and TRBJ2-7, is KAGVTQTPRYLIKTRGQQVTLSCSPISGHRSVSWYQQTPGQGLQFLFEYFSETQRNKGNFPGRFSGRQFSNSRSEMNVSTLELGDSALYLCASSPLKGRDEQYFGPGTRLTVT.

V gene TRBV9 combines with J gene TRBJ1-1, with no clear D. The CDR3 length is 18 residues. Trimming removed 4 bases from V and 0 bases from J, with 22 bases in between. The germline gives CDR1 SGDLS, CDR2 YYNGEE. For the CDR3, the DNA is TGTGCCAGCAGCCCCGGTGGGGTCCCGAGGGTAGTGAACACTGAAGCTTTCTTT. It specifies CASSPGGVPRVVNTEAFF.

Ten or more counts support this clonotype. The rearrangement links TRBV12-3 or TRBV12-4 to TRBJ1-2; unclear D gene. V lost 6 bases, J lost 4 bases, and 18 bases lay in between. There are 15 residues in the CDR3. In nucleotides, the CDR3 is TGTGCCAGCAGCCTTACAGACTCAGCCTTCTATGGCTACACCTTC. Translating it yields CASSLTDSAFYGYTF.

V is TRBV10-3 and J is TRBJ1-5; perhaps TRBD1 as D (5 bases). The length of the CDR3 is 13 residues. V gave up 6 bases and J gave up 7 bases, with 13 bases separating them. Germline assignment: CDR1 ENHRY and CDR2 SYGVKD. In DNA, the CDR3 is TGTGCCATCAGCGACGTGGGGGGACAGCCCCAGCATTTT. This sequence encodes CAISDVGGQPQHF.

This clonotype showed up many times. A much more abundant neighbour one base away suggests this may be a read error. The chain recombines TRBV2 with TRBJ1-1; D gene ambiguous. This CDR3 is built from 13 residues. The V and J ends lost 2 bases and 1 base respectively, with 5 bases between them. CDR1 is SNHLY and CDR2 is FYNNEI in the germline V gene. CDR3 protein: CASSERQNTEAFF. The CDR3 DNA reads as TGTGCCAGCAGTGAAAGACAGAACACTGAAGCTTTCTTT.

In this sample, this clonotype turned up many times. The V gene is TRBV6-1, the J gene TRBJ1-2; 11 positions match TRBD1. Germline lookup yields CDR1 MNHNS and CDR2 SASEGT. The trim removed 5 bases at V and 8 bases at J, leaving 10 bases unmatched. CDR3 length equals 15 residues. CDR3 protein: CASSRTGGGIGGYTF. As DNA, the CDR3 is TGTGCCAGCAGTCGGACAGGGGGCGGAATAGGGGGCTACACCTTC.

CDR3: CASGLSLEQYF. The CDR3 coding sequence is TGTGCTAGTGGTTTGTCCCTCGAGCAGTACTTC. The V call is TRBV12-5, the J call TRBJ2-7, with D unclear. The CDR3 has 11 residues. V dropped 2 bases and J dropped 6 bases, with 5 bases sitting between them. CDR1 and CDR2 from the germline V gene are LGHNT and FRNRAP.

This clonotype was recorded at least ten times. This chain uses TRBV20-1 with TRBJ2-7, with 9 nucleotides matching TRBD1. Trimming removed 7 bases from V and 6 bases from J; junction bases left unmatched: 7. CDR3 length: 12 residues. Germline values: CDR1 DFQATT, CDR2 SNEGSKA (reference sequence). CDR3 sequence reads: CSGRTGVFEQYF. The CDR3 coding sequence is TGCAGTGGACGGACAGGGGTTTTCGAGCAGTACTTC.

This clonotype was recorded many times. This sequence joins TRBV27 and TRBJ1-2, with D perhaps matching TRBD1 (5 bases). Germline lookup yields CDR1 MNHEY and CDR2 SMNVEV (reference sequence). V was shortened by 5 bases and J by 7 bases, with 17 bases between the two germline ends. The CDR3 runs to 14 residues. CDR3 residues: CASSPTDTGGGYTF. Written as DNA, the CDR3 is TGTGCCAGCAGTCCTACAGACACCGGGGGTGGCTACACCTTC.

This clonotype appeared a single time. This chain uses TRBV20-1 with TRBJ2-1; a weak D match, TRBD1 (5 bases). CDR3 length: 16 amino acids. V lost 4 bases to trimming and J lost 10 bases, with 26 bases between them. CDR1 is DFQATT and CDR2 is SNEGSKA in the germline V gene (reference sequence). CDR3 amino acids: CSATDRAGNSPNEQFF. In nucleotides, the CDR3 is TGCAGTGCTACGGACCGAGCAGGGAATAGCCCCAACGAGCAGTTCTTC.

J is TRBJ2-2 and V is TRBV3-1; TRBD1 is a possible D gene (6 bases). CDR1 and CDR2 (germline): LGHDT, YNNKEL (reference sequence). With 7 bases removed from V and 0 bases from J, the gap between germline ends came to 9 bases. CDR3 length equals 14 residues. CDR3 sequence: CASMRGSNTGELFF. The CDR3 DNA reads TGTGCCAGCATGAGGGGGTCGAACACCGGGGAGCTGTTTTTT.

The rearrangement joins TRBV20-1 to TRBJ2-7, with 7 bases identical to TRBD2. This CDR3 is 13 amino acids long. CDR1 is DFQATT, CDR2 SNEGSKA, per germline (reference sequence). V lost 5 bases, J lost 6 bases, and 10 bases stayed unmatched. Written as DNA, the CDR3 is TGCAGTGCTTACAGGTGGGAGGGCGGCGAGCAGTACTTC. Its translation: CSAYRWEGGEQYF.

This clonotype occurred a few times. CDR3 DNA: TGTGCCAGCAGTTCGGACCGGGGGGTAGCGGGAGGGCCGGGCTACGAGCAGTACTTC. Its translation is CASSSDRGVAGGPGYEQYF. The chain combines TRBV27 with TRBJ2-7, with TRBD2 identical over 11 bases. CDR3 size: 19 residues. The trim removed 4 bases at V and 3 bases at J, leaving 17 bases unmatched. Germline-derived CDR1 and CDR2 are MNHEY and SMNVEV (reference sequence).

This clonotype was recorded at least ten times. V is TRBV24-1 and J is TRBJ1-2; no firm D call. Trimming cost V 2 bases and J 2 bases, with 11 bases left between them. Germline V gives CDR1 KGHDR, CDR2 SFDVKD. The CDR3 covers 15 residues. CDR3: CATSDSSPTNYGYTF. CDR3 DNA: TGTGCCACCAGTGATTCTTCGCCCACAAACTATGGCTACACCTTC.

This clonotype has at least ten counts. The chain couples TRBV29-1 to TRBJ2-5; unclear D gene. There are 13 residues in the CDR3. V was shortened by 7 bases and J by 2 bases, with 14 bases between the two germline ends. Germline V CDR1 and CDR2: SQVTM, ANQGSEA. CDR3 loop: CSADPFSQETQYF. Here the CDR3 DNA reads TGCAGCGCCGACCCTTTTAGTCAAGAGACCCAGTACTTC.